Reported below is one T cell receptor beta chain. No antigen is known for it. The same CDR3 also results from other DNA sequences found in this sample. CDR3 length equals 16 residues. The germline gives CDR1 MDHEN, CDR2 SYDVKM. V was cut by 5 bases and J by 8 bases, with 24 bases left in between. This specimen belongs to a study of cytomegalovirus exposure and HLA in healthy donors. Broader study findings: A later analysis linked 15,000 to 20,000 TCR beta sequences to HLA alleles at 0.05 false discovery rate. Cytomegalovirus-associated status was assigned to about 150 TCR beta chains. CMV antigen specificity was confirmed in vitro for three CMV-associated chains.

The PCR contained 60 Vbeta and 13 Jbeta primers. Profiled with immunoSEQ multiplex PCR; TCRdb holds only in-frame clones, not every one. Among about 91,000 clones, 80% to 90% were seen once, and the ten largest hold about 2.3%. The rearrangement uses TRBV28 and TRBJ1-2; D is unresolved. This clonotype was sampled from a man between 18 and 29 years old in good health and CMV-seronegative. Sequencing used PBMCs. The CDR3: CASSPPPQRRTRGYTF. CDR3 in DNA: TGTGCCAGCAGTCCCCCCCCGCAGCGACGGACTAGGGGCTACACCTTC.